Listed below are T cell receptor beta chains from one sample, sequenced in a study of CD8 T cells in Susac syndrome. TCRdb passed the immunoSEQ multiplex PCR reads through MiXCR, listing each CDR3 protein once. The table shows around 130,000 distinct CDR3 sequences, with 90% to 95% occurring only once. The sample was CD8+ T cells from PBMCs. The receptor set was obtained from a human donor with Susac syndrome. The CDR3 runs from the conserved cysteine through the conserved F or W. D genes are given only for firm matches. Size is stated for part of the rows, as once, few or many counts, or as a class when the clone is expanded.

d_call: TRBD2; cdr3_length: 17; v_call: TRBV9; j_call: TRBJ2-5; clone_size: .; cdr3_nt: TGTGCCAGCAGCGTAGACCCTAGCGGGGGGTGGCAAGAGACCCAGTACTTC; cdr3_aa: CASSVDPSGGWQETQYF
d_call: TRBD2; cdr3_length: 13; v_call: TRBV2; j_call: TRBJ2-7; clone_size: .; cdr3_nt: TGTGCCAGCAGTGATGGAGCGGGGCGCGAGCAGTACTTC; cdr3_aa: CASSDGAGREQYF
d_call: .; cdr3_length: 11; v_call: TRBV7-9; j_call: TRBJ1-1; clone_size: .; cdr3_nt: TGTGCCAGCAGCCCAACGCCCGAAGCTTTCTTT; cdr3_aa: CASSPTPEAFF
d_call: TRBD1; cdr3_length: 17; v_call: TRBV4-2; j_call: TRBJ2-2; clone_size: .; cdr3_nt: TGTGCCAGCAGCCACGCCGGGACAGGGTCCCACACCGGGGAGCTGTTTTTT; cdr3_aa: CASSHAGTGSHTGELFF
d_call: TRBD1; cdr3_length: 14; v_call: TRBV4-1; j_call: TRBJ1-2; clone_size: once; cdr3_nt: TGCGCCAGCAGCTTCCGGGACAGGGGTTATGGCTACACCTTC; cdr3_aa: CASSFRDRGYGYTF
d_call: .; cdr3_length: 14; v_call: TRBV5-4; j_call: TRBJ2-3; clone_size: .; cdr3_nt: TGTGCCAGCAGCTTGGAAACTGGAGGCGCTTCGCAGTATTTT; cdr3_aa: CASSLETGGASQYF
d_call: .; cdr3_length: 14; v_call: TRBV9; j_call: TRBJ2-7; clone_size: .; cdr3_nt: TGTGCCAGCAGCGTACTCGGGGATCGAGGGGAGCAGTACTTC; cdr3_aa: CASSVLGDRGEQYF
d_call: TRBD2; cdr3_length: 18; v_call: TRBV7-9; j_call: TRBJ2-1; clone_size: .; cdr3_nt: TGTGCCAGCAGCCGGACTAGCGGGGGGGCCTTTGTTAACAATGAGCAGTTCTTC; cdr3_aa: CASSRTSGGAFVNNEQFF
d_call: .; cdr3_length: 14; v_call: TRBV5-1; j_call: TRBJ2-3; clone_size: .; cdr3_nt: TGCGCCAGCAGTGACGGACGCGGCACAGATACGCAGTATTTT; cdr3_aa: CASSDGRGTDTQYF
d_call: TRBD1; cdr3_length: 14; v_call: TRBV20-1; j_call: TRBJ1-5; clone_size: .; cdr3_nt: TGCAGTGCTGTAGAGACAGGGAAGTTTTGGCCCCAGCATTTT; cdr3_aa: CSAVETGKFWPQHF
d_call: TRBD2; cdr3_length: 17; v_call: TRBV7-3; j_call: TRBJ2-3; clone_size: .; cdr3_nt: TGTGCCAGCAGTTCTTCCCCCCGGGGGGGCCTCACAGATACGCAGTATTTT; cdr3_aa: CASSSSPRGGLTDTQYF
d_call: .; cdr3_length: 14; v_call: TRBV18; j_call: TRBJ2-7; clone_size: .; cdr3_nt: TGTGCCAGCTCACCGGAATTGTCTTGGTACGAGCAGTACTTC; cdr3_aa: CASSPELSWYEQYF
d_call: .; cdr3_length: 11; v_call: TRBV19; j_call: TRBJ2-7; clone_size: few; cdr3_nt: TGTGCCAGTAGTGAGGGTTACGAGCAGTACTTC; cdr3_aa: CASSEGYEQYF
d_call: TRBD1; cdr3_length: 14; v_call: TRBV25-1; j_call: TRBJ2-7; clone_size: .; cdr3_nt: TGTGCCAGCAAGCACAGGGGGTGGCCGGACGAGCAGTACTTC; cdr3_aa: CASKHRGWPDEQYF
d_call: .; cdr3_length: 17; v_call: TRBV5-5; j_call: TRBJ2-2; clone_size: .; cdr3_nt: TGTGCCAGCAGCATGGGACACACCACCGCGAACACCGGGGAGCTGTTTTTT; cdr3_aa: CASSMGHTTANTGELFF
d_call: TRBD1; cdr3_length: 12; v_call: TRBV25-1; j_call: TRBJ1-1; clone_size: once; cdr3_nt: TGTGCCAGCATTGGACAGGGACTGGTAGCTTTCTTT; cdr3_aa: CASIGQGLVAFF
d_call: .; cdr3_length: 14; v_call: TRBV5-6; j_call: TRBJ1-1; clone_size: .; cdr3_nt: TGTGCCAGCATCTGGGGGATTCGGGGCACTGAAGCTTTCTTT; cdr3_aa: CASIWGIRGTEAFF
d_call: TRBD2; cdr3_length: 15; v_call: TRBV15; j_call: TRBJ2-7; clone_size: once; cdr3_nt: TGTGCCACCAGCGGAACCGGGACTAGCGGGGGCCACCCGTACTTC; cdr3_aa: CATSGTGTSGGHPYF
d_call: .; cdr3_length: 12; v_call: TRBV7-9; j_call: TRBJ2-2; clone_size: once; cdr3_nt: TGTGCCAGCGGTCGGGCCACCGGGGAGCTGTTTTTT; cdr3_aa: CASGRATGELFF
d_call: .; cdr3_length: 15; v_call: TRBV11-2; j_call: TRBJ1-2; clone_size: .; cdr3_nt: TGTGCCAGCAGCTTATCGTCGCAGGACCCCTATGGCTACACCTTC; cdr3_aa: CASSLSSQDPYGYTF
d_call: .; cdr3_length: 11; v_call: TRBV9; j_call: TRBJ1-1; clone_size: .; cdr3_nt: TGTGCCAGCAGCTCCCTCACTGAAGCTTTCTTT; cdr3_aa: CASSSLTEAFF
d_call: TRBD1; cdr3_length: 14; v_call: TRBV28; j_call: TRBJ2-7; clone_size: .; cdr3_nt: TGTGCCAGCACCAGGACAGGGATCTCCTACGAGCAGTACTTC; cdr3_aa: CASTRTGISYEQYF
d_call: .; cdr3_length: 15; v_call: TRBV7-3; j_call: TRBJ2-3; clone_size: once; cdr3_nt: TGTGCCAGCAGCTTAATGGGCACGGGCACAGATACGCAGTATTTT; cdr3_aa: CASSLMGTGTDTQYF
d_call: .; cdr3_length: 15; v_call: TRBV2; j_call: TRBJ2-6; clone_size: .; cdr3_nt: TGTGCCAGCAGGCCGCAGATCTCTGGGGCCAACGTCCTGACTTTC; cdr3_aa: CASRPQISGANVLTF
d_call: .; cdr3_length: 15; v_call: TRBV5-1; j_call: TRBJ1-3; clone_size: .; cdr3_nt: TGCGCCAGCAGCTTTGACCCCGGCTCTGGAAACACCATATATTTT; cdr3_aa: CASSFDPGSGNTIYF
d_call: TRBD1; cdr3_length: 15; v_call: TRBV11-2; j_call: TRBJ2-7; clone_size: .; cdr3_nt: TGTGCCAGCAGCCATACAGGGGAAGGTAACAACGAGCAGTACTTC; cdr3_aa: CASSHTGEGNNEQYF
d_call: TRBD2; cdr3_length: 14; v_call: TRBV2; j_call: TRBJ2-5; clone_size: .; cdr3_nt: TGTGCCAGCGATTCGGGGGGACGGCAAGAGACCCAGTACTTC; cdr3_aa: CASDSGGRQETQYF
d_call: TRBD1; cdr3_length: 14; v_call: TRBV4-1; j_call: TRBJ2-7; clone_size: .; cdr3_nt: TGCGCCAGCAGCCCCCAAGGACAGGGTGACGAGCAGTACTTC; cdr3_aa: CASSPQGQGDEQYF
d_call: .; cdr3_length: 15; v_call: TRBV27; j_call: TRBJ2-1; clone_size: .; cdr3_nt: TGTGCCAGCACCCCACACGCAGGCGGGTACAATGAGCAGTTCTTC; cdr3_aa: CASTPHAGGYNEQFF
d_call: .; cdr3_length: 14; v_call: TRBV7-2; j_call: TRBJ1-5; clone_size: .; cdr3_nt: TGTGCCAGCAGCTTAGTAGCTAGCAATCAGCCCCAGCATTTT; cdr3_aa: CASSLVASNQPQHF
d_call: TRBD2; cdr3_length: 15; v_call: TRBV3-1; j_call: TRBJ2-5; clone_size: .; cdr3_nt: TGTGCCAGCAGCCAAGGACTAGCGCAGCAAGAGACCCAGTACTTC; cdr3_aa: CASSQGLAQQETQYF
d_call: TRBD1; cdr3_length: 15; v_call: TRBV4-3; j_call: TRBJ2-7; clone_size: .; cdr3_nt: TGCGCCAGCAGCCCCGGGACAGGGGGCTACTACGAGCAGTACTTC; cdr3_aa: CASSPGTGGYYEQYF
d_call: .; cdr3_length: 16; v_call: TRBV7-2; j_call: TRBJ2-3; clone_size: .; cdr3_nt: TGTGCCAGCAGCTCCTCACTAGCCCGGGCGTCCGATACGCAGTATTTT; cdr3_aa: CASSSSLARASDTQYF
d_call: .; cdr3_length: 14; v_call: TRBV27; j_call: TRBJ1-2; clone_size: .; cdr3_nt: TGTGCCAGCAGTTCGGGGGACCTCATCTCTGGCTACACCTTC; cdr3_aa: CASSSGDLISGYTF
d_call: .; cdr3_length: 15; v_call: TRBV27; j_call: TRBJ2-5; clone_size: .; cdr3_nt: TGTGCCAGCCGCAGGTGGATGGGCGGGGAAGAGACCCAGTACTTC; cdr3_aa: CASRRWMGGEETQYF
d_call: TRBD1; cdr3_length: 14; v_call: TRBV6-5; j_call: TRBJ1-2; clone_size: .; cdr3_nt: TGTGCCAGCAGTTACTCCGGGACAGGGGTCGGCTACACCTTC; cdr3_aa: CASSYSGTGVGYTF